Shown below are 32 T cell receptor beta chains from a single sample sequenced in a study of T-cell reconstitution after alpha-beta-depleted transplantation in children. Using unique molecular identifiers, the investigators prepared the TCRbeta library. MiXCR, applied by TCRdb to the PCR reads, yields one record per CDR3 protein. The table shows approximately 240,000 distinct CDR3 sequences, with roughly 11% occurring only once. Sequencing used PBMCs, obtained before TCRalphabeta/CD19-depleted stem cell transplant. The receptors here all came from a child less than two years old with acute myeloid leukemia, due to receive a stem cell transplant.

This clonotype was recorded a few times. The rearrangement links TRBV10-3 to TRBJ2-7; D is undetermined. V lost 5 bases and J 4 bases, leaving 9 bases between the germline ends. CDR1 is ENHRY, CDR2 SYGVKD, per germline. The CDR3 has 12 amino acids. The CDR3 DNA is TGTGCCATCAGTCTGGGTATTTACGAGCAGTACTTC. It encodes CAISLGIYEQYF.

This clonotype was counted at least ten times. The chain employs TRBV7-9 and TRBJ1-2; D remains unclear. The germline V gene has CDR1 SEHNR and CDR2 FQNEAQ (reference sequence). This CDR3 region has 13 residues. V gave up 0 bases and J gave up 6 bases, with 8 bases separating them. Here the CDR3 reads CASSLASVHGYTF. In DNA form, the CDR3 reads TGTGCCAGCAGCTTAGCGTCCGTTCATGGCTACACCTTC.

This clonotype was detected ten times or more. The chain is built from TRBV10-3 and TRBJ2-1; 7 positions agree with TRBD1. This CDR3 is 11 amino acids long. The V gene's germline CDR1 is ENHRY and CDR2 SYGVKD. The V and J ends lost 6 bases and 8 bases, in that order; junction bases with no gene match: 1. The CDR3 DNA is TGTGCCATCAGCCAGGGGGATGAGCAGTTCTTC. It yields the protein CAISQGDEQFF.

This clonotype has a handful of counts. The CDR3 DNA reads TGTGCCAGCAGTTTAGCAGGGACCAACTATGGCTACACCTTC. Translated, it gives CASSLAGTNYGYTF. The chain links TRBV12-3 or TRBV12-4 to TRBJ1-2; the D gene is possibly TRBD1 (5 bases). V lost 0 bases to trimming and J lost 2 bases, with 7 bases between them. This CDR3 has 14 amino acids.

This clonotype was counted ten times or more. The V and J genes are TRBV7-9 and TRBJ2-1, with D possibly TRBD1 on 5 matching bases. Trimming removed 5 bases at V and 5 bases at J, with 22 bases between. Germline assignment: CDR1 SEHNR and CDR2 FQNEAQ (reference sequence). The CDR3 loop spans 17 amino acids. This chain's CDR3 is CASSRVGLRGDNNEQFF. In DNA form, the CDR3 reads TGTGCCAGCAGCCGGGTGGGGCTTCGAGGTGATAACAATGAGCAGTTCTTC.

In its sample, this clonotype was seen many times. The chain has TRBV6-2 or TRBV6-3 and TRBJ2-4, with D maybe TRBD1 (5 bases). Trimming left V 2 bases short and J 1 base short, with 9 bases between. CDR1 is MNHEY and CDR2 is SVGEGT in the germline V gene. This CDR3 region has 15 residues. This CDR3 is CASSYPAGAKNIQYF. CDR3 bases: TGTGCCAGCAGTTACCCGGCAGGGGCCAAAAACATTCAGTACTTC.

This clonotype was recorded many times. The chain uses TRBV5-1 and TRBJ1-5; D not certain. This CDR3 is built from 15 residues. Trimming left V 4 bases short and J 0 bases short, with 11 bases between. From germline, CDR1 is SGHRS and CDR2 YFSETQ. The CDR3 here is CASSAGYGSNQPQHF. CDR3 DNA sequence: TGCGCCAGCAGCGCTGGCTACGGTAGCAATCAGCCCCAGCATTTT.

At least ten counts were recorded for this clonotype. The chain couples TRBV6-1 to TRBJ1-2; D not resolved. CDR1 and CDR2 from the germline V gene are MNHNS and SASEGT. This CDR3 comprises 13 residues. Trimming took 7 bases from V and 4 from J, leaving 13 bases between them. In DNA, the CDR3 is TGTGCCAGCACCCAAACTCCAGGCTATGGCTACACCTTC. Its translation is CASTQTPGYGYTF.

This clonotype was picked up a small number of times. CDR3 protein: CSATFRDGLDTQYF. CDR3 DNA: TGCAGTGCAACCTTTCGGGACGGCTTAGATACGCAGTATTTT. The rearrangement uses TRBV20-1 and TRBJ2-3, with D perhaps given as TRBD1 or TRBD2 (5 bases each). From germline, CDR1 is DFQATT and CDR2 SNEGSKA (reference sequence). Trimming cost V 6 bases and J 5 bases, with 18 bases left between them. This CDR3 contains 14 residues.

This clonotype was picked up many times. In DNA, the CDR3 is TGTGCCAGCAGCTTAATCACTAGCGGGAACACATTTCCCTACGAGCAGTACTTC. Its translation is CASSLITSGNTFPYEQYF. The chain carries TRBV11-2 and TRBJ2-7; the match to TRBD2 covers 10 bases. The V and J ends lost 2 bases and 2 bases, in that order; junction bases with no gene match: 12. This CDR3 comprises 18 residues. CDR1 and CDR2 (germline): SGHAT, FQNNGV.

This clonotype was seen repeatedly, ten times or more. This sequence joins TRBV24-1 and TRBJ2-1, with 9 nucleotides matching TRBD2. The CDR3 sequence is 15 residues long. J lost 5 bases, V lost 6 bases, and 7 bases had no gene match. CDR1 and CDR2 (germline): KGHDR, SFDVKD. The CDR3 spells CATSPSGRSNNEQFF. The CDR3 bases are TGTGCCACCAGTCCAAGCGGGAGGTCGAACAATGAGCAGTTCTTC.

This clonotype occurred many times. This chain joins TRBV5-1 and TRBJ1-1; D uncertain. Deletions cut 0 bases from V and 0 bases from J, with 6 bases between. The germline CDR1 and CDR2 sequences are SGHRS and YFSETQ. This CDR3 is built from 14 residues. CDR3 region: CASSLGEVNTEAFF. CDR3 coding DNA: TGCGCCAGCAGCTTGGGGGAGGTGAACACTGAAGCTTTCTTT.

The chain recombines TRBV5-6 with TRBJ1-3; D may be TRBD1 (5 bases). This CDR3 is built from 16 residues. V was pared by 1 base and J by 0 bases, with 11 bases between. CDR1 and CDR2 from the germline V gene are SGHDT and YYEEEE. The CDR3 sequence: CASSLFPGYSGNTIYF. CDR3 DNA: TGTGCCAGCAGCTTGTTTCCAGGGTACTCTGGAAACACCATATATTTT.

This clonotype was counted ten times or more. The chain links TRBV7-2 to TRBJ1-2, with TRBD1 matching over 7 bases. The CDR3 is made up of 13 amino acids. V gave up 4 bases and J gave up 7 bases; unmatched junction bases: 6. CDR1 is SGHTA, CDR2 FQGNSA, per germline. The DNA of the CDR3 is TGTGCCAGCAGCTCGACAGGGAGTCGTGGCTACACCTTC. Translated, it gives CASSSTGSRGYTF.

This clonotype appeared many times. The gene calls are TRBV5-1 and TRBJ1-1; 9 nucleotides line up with TRBD1. The V and J ends lost 4 bases and 0 bases, in that order; junction bases with no gene match: 4. CDR1 is SGHRS and CDR2 is YFSETQ in the germline V gene. The CDR3 runs to 15 residues. The CDR3 DNA sequence: TGCGCCAGCAGCCTGGACAGGGGAATGAACACTGAAGCTTTCTTT. Encoded protein: CASSLDRGMNTEAFF.

This clonotype was observed a single time. The CDR3 DNA follows: TGCAGTGCTAGTAAACCTGGCACAGATACGCAGTATTTT. Protein product: CSASKPGTDTQYF. V gene TRBV20-1 combines with J gene TRBJ2-3, with unresolved D. This CDR3 has 13 residues. The germline V gene encodes CDR1 DFQATT and CDR2 SNEGSKA (reference sequence). Trimming shortened V by 3 bases and J by 1 base, and 8 bases separated the two germline ends.

The chain carries TRBV21-1 and TRBJ2-1; TRBD2 was called by the table and not checked on the DNA. TRBV21-1 is a pseudogene segment. This CDR3 has 16 residues. The CDR3 reads CASILAGGRCLNEQFF. DNA of the CDR3: TGTGCCAGCATCCTCGCGGGCGGGAGGTGTCTCAATGAGCAGTTCTTC.

This CDR3 is CASSLGSLREDGYTF. In DNA, the CDR3 is TGCGCCAGCAGCTTGGGGAGCCTTCGGGAGGATGGCTACACCTTC. The V and J genes are TRBV5-1 and TRBJ1-2; no clear D. The CDR3 spans 15 residues. The V gene's germline CDR1 is SGHRS and CDR2 YFSETQ. V was clipped by 0 bases and J by 6 bases, with 15 bases between them.

At least ten counts were recorded for this clonotype. The chain employs TRBV28 and TRBJ1-3; no definite D call. Germline V lookup: CDR1 MDHEN, CDR2 SYDVKM. Trimming cost V 6 bases and J 0 bases, with 12 bases left between them. The CDR3 length is 15 residues. CDR3 residues: CASSLGLSSGNTIYF. The CDR3 coding sequence is TGTGCCAGCAGCCTCGGACTTTCCTCTGGAAACACCATATATTTT.

This clonotype has a count of ten or more. The chain is built from TRBV10-3 and TRBJ1-3; D ambiguous. Germline V gene data show CDR1 as ENHRY and CDR2 as SYGVKD. CDR3 length: 17 residues. V was clipped by 4 bases and J by 0 bases, with 16 bases between them. The CDR3 DNA reads as TGTGCCATCAGTGGGGAGAGACGATTTAGCTCTGGAAACACCATATATTTT. This translates into CAISGERRFSSGNTIYF.

In its sample, this clonotype was seen many times. V usage is TRBV12-3 or TRBV12-4 and J usage is TRBJ2-4, with D maybe TRBD2 (6 bases). Trimming took 8 bases from V and 4 from J, leaving 12 bases between them. The CDR3 spans 13 residues. Here the CDR3 reads CASSPGGKNIQYF. In DNA form, the CDR3 reads TGTGCCAGCTCCCCCGGGGGAAAAAACATTCAGTACTTC.

This clonotype came up many times. This chain connects TRBV6-2 or TRBV6-3 to TRBJ2-2; 10 nucleotides agree with TRBD2. J gave up 3 bases and V 7 bases, and 5 bases lay outside the gene matches. The CDR3 contains 15 residues. The germline V gene has CDR1 MNHEY and CDR2 SVGEGT. CDR3 loop: CASKSGRAYTGELFF. Written as DNA, the CDR3 is TGTGCCAGCAAAAGCGGGAGGGCTTACACCGGGGAGCTGTTTTTT.

In its sample, this clonotype was seen many times. V gene TRBV3-1 combines with J gene TRBJ2-7; no clear D gene. The CDR3 loop spans 14 amino acids. V dropped 0 bases and J dropped 7 bases, with 13 bases sitting between them. Germline V gene sequence: CDR1 LGHDT, CDR2 YNNKEL (reference sequence). CDR3 sequence: CASSQESVKGEQYF. The CDR3 region has the DNA TGTGCCAGCAGCCAAGAAAGCGTTAAGGGAGAGCAGTACTTC.

This clonotype occurred many times. This chain links TRBV10-3 with TRBJ2-4; D is unresolved. The CDR3 is made up of 16 amino acids. The V gene lost 2 bases and the J gene lost 1 base, with 12 bases spanning the gap. CDR1 and CDR2 (germline): ENHRY, SYGVKD. CDR3: CAISETLTSAKNIQYF. The CDR3, as DNA: TGTGCCATCAGTGAGACCTTGACGAGCGCCAAAAACATTCAGTACTTC.

A word on this clonotype: This may be a read error: a much more frequent sequence differs by one nucleotide. The V and J genes are TRBV5-5 and TRBJ2-7; 8 bases match TRBD1. J gave up 0 bases and V 7 bases, and 12 bases lay outside the gene matches. Germline lookup yields CDR1 SGHKS and CDR2 YYEKEE (reference sequence). The length of the CDR3 is 16 residues. The CDR3 region is CASGQPRGQSSYEQYF. DNA of the CDR3: TGTGCCAGCGGCCAACCCAGGGGGCAGAGCTCCTACGAGCAGTACTTC.

This clonotype was seen repeatedly, ten times or more. V gene TRBV18 combines with J gene TRBJ2-7, with D hard to call. The CDR3 sequence is 12 residues long. V was shortened by 2 bases and J by 3 bases, with 5 bases between the two germline ends. Germline V lookup: CDR1 KGHSH, CDR2 LQKENI. The CDR3 DNA reads TGTGCCAGCTCACCAGGAGACTACGAGCAGTACTTC. This encodes CASSPGDYEQYF.

This clonotype was detected a few times. The CDR3 here is CSARPRWVGGYTF. CDR3 bases: TGCAGTGCTAGACCCCGGTGGGTGGGAGGCTACACCTTC. The chain recombines TRBV20-1 with TRBJ1-2; D is unclear. The CDR3 runs to 13 residues. The germline V gene has CDR1 DFQATT and CDR2 SNEGSKA (reference sequence). V lost 2 bases and J lost 8, with 15 bases in between.

This clonotype was counted only a few times. The rearrangement links TRBV20-1 to TRBJ2-7, with TRBD2 as a possible D gene (6 bases). CDR1 and CDR2 from the germline V gene are DFQATT and SNEGSKA (reference sequence). Trimming cost V 3 bases and J 2 bases, with 14 bases left between them. The CDR3 has 14 residues. For the CDR3, the DNA is TGCAGTGCTAGCGTCTCGGGACTCCCCTACGAGCAGTACTTC. It yields the protein CSASVSGLPYEQYF.

This clonotype was observed many times. In nucleotides, the CDR3 is TGTGCCAGCAGTTGGGACGCGGCGGGGAATAATTCACCCCTCCACTTT. Amino acid sequence: CASSWDAAGNNSPLHF. The chain carries TRBV6-2 or TRBV6-3 and TRBJ1-6; possible D gene TRBD1, 5 bases. CDR1 is MNHEY and CDR2 is SVGEGT in the germline V gene. The CDR3 runs 16 residues. Trimming took off 4 bases at V and 5 bases at J, with 15 bases between the two ends.

This clonotype was recorded at least ten times. The J gene is TRBJ2-5, the V gene TRBV10-3; D is unclear. The germline CDR1 and CDR2 sequences are ENHRY and SYGVKD. This CDR3 region has 16 residues. The V and J ends lost 0 bases and 5 bases respectively, with 16 bases between them. The CDR3 is CAISESDSVFSETQYF. As DNA, the CDR3 is TGTGCCATCAGTGAGTCGGATAGTGTCTTTTCCGAGACCCAGTACTTC.

This clonotype has ten or more counts. The rearrangement links TRBV7-9 to TRBJ2-3, with D perhaps assigned TRBD1 or TRBD2 (5 bases each). Germline values: CDR1 SEHNR, CDR2 FQNEAQ (reference sequence). The CDR3 is 15 residues long. The ends were cut back, 5 bases at V and 2 bases at J, with 14 bases in the middle. The CDR3 DNA follows: TGTGCCAGCAGCCCAGGGAGCCGGAACACAGATACGCAGTATTTT. Its protein product is CASSPGSRNTDTQYF.

This clonotype was seen at least ten times. The chain is built from TRBV14 and TRBJ1-1, with 7 nucleotides matching TRBD1. Germline values: CDR1 SGHDN, CDR2 FVKESK. The junction had 12 bases not matched to a gene; V was cut back by 5 bases and J by 6 bases. The CDR3 length is 15 residues. This chain's CDR3 is CASSDNRQGRAEAFF. DNA for the CDR3: TGTGCCAGCAGCGACAACCGACAGGGAAGAGCTGAAGCTTTCTTT.